The 22 T cell receptor beta chains below all came from one sample that was sequenced in a study of T-cell reconstitution after alpha-beta-depleted transplantation in children. Unique molecular identifiers were used in preparing the TCRbeta library. TCRdb passed the PCR reads through MiXCR, listing each CDR3 protein once. The sample contains about 200,000 distinct CDR3 sequences, approximately 7% of which appear only once. The sequenced sample was PBMCs, obtained before TCRalphabeta/CD19-depleted stem cell transplant. These receptors all come from a boy between 2 and 10 years old with acute lymphoblastic leukemia, due to receive a stem cell transplant.

The genes are TRBV20-1 and TRBJ2-1; 16 positions match TRBD2. Germline V lookup: CDR1 DFQATT, CDR2 SNEGSKA (reference sequence). The J segment lost 3 bases and the V segment lost 5 bases, leaving 4 bases of the junction unmatched. CDR3 length: 16 residues. The CDR3 bases are TGCAGTGCTCCGGGACTAGCGGGGGGGCTCTACAATGAGCAGTTCTTC. It encodes CSAPGLAGGLYNEQFF.

The chain has TRBV7-9 and TRBJ2-1; weak D call: TRBD1 (6 bases). V was clipped by 5 bases and J by 4 bases, with 15 bases between them. There are 15 residues in the CDR3. Germline loops: CDR1 SEHNR, CDR2 FQNEAQ (reference sequence). The CDR3 DNA sequence: TGTGCCAGCAGCCGTCTGTTGGGGGCGTACAATGAGCAGTTCTTC. Encoded protein: CASSRLLGAYNEQFF.

At least ten counts were recorded for this clonotype. CDR3 in amino acids: CASLGRRTGPTVWAFF. For the CDR3, the DNA is TGTGCCAGCTTAGGCCGGAGGACAGGGCCAACGGTGTGGGCTTTCTTT. This rearrangement joins TRBV7-2 to TRBJ1-1; 8 bases map to TRBD1. V was pared by 8 bases and J by 11 bases, with 22 bases of the junction left unmatched. The CDR3 runs 16 residues. Germline values: CDR1 SGHTA, CDR2 FQGNSA. The variable domain in full, completed from reference TRBV7-2 and TRBJ1-1, reads GAGVSQSPSNKVTEKGKDVELRCDPISGHTALYWYRQSLGQGLEFLIYFQGNSAPDKSGLPSDRFSAERTGGSVSTLTIQRTQQEDSAVYLCASLGRRTGPTVWAFFGQGTRLTVV.

This clonotype was counted at least ten times. This chain links TRBV7-8 with TRBJ2-7; D not certain. Trimming took off 1 base at V and 0 bases at J, with 10 bases between the two ends. Germline V gives CDR1 SGHVS, CDR2 FQNEAQ. This CDR3 is 15 amino acids long. The CDR3 spells CASSLVSGNSYEQYF. The CDR3 nucleotides are TGTGCCAGCAGCTTAGTGTCTGGGAACTCCTACGAGCAGTACTTC. The full variable domain, in which reference TRBV7-8 and TRBJ2-7 provide the parts outside the CDR3, is GAGVSQSPRYKVAKRGQDVALRCDPISGHVSLFWYQQALGQGPEFLTYFQNEAQLDKSGLPSDRFFAERPEGSVSTLKIQRTQQEDSAVYLCASSLVSGNSYEQYFGPGTRLTVT.

This clonotype was seen repeatedly, ten times or more. This chain uses TRBV7-2 with TRBJ2-5; the match to TRBD2 covers 11 bases. The germline V gene encodes CDR1 SGHTA and CDR2 FQGNSA. This CDR3 is 17 amino acids long. After removal of 6 bases from V and 0 bases from J, the junction contained 9 bases not matched to a gene. Written as DNA, the CDR3 is TGTGCCAGCAGTCGAAGCCTAGCGGGGGGCTACCAAGAGACCCAGTACTTC. Translating gives CASSRSLAGGYQETQYF.

The V call is TRBV5-6, the J call TRBJ1-1; 10 nucleotides align to TRBD1. This CDR3 is built from 15 residues. Germline V gene data show CDR1 as SGHDT and CDR2 as YYEEEE. The V segment lost 1 base and the J segment 7 bases; nucleotides outside the gene matches: 7. CDR3 bases: TGTGCCAGCAGCTTGTACGGGACAGGGGACGGTGAAGCTTTCTTT. Protein product: CASSLYGTGDGEAFF. The whole variable domain, remainder taken from reference TRBV5-6 and TRBJ1-1, is DAGVTQSPTHLIKTRGQQVTLRCSPKSGHDTVSWYQQALGQGPQFIFQYYEEEERQRGNFPDRFSGHQFPNYSSELNVNALLLGDSALYLCASSLYGTGDGEAFFGQGTRLTVV.

The chain employs TRBV10-3 and TRBJ2-7; 14 positions agree with TRBD2. The length of the CDR3 is 16 residues. Germline V lookup: CDR1 ENHRY, CDR2 SYGVKD. The V gene end was trimmed by 7 bases and the J gene end by 2 bases; junction bases not matched to a gene: 7. DNA for the CDR3: TGTGCCATCAACAGACTAGCGGGAGGGGGACCCTACGAGCAGTACTTC. Protein product: CAINRLAGGGPYEQYF.

Regarding this clonotype: As the CDR3 is not closed by the conserved phenylalanine or tryptophan, this likely results from a read error. The rearrangement links TRBV7-9 to TRBJ1-2, with 7 nucleotides matching TRBD1. Germline CDR1 is SEHNR and CDR2 is FQNEAQ (reference sequence). Trimming removed 5 bases from V and 6 bases from J; junction bases left unmatched: 6. The CDR3 loop spans 13 amino acids. The DNA for the CDR3 is TGTGCCAGCAGCCTGACAGGGTCGAATGGCTACACCCTC. Translation: CASSLTGSNGYTL.

The chain joins TRBV29-1 to TRBJ1-1, with TRBD1 as a possible D gene (5 bases). The V gene lost 6 bases and the J gene lost 6 bases, with 8 bases spanning the gap. Germline V gene sequence: CDR1 SQVTM, CDR2 ANQGSEA. The CDR3 consists of 10 residues. The CDR3 loop reads CSVGGPEAFF. The DNA of the CDR3 is TGCAGCGTCGGGGGTCCTGAAGCTTTCTTT.

This clonotype was recorded many times. V gene TRBV5-6 combines with J gene TRBJ2-5; TRBD1 matches 9 bases. This CDR3 has 14 residues. With 6 bases clipped from V and 2 bases from J, the junction kept 5 bases outside the gene matches. Germline CDR1 reads SGHDT; CDR2 reads YYEEEE. The CDR3, as DNA: TGTGCCAGCAACAGGGGGCGCGTACAAGAGACCCAGTACTTC. It yields the protein CASNRGRVQETQYF.

This clonotype has a count of ten or more. The rearrangement uses TRBV7-2 and TRBJ1-5; D gene ambiguous. Deletions cut 2 bases from V and 5 bases from J, with 7 bases between. The CDR3 totals 13 residues. The germline V gene has CDR1 SGHTA and CDR2 FQGNSA. CDR3 coding DNA: TGTGCCAGCAGCTTAAGGTCCGATCAGCCCCAGCATTTT. Translating gives CASSLRSDQPQHF.

This clonotype was seen many times. J is TRBJ1-5 and V is TRBV5-8; D perhaps matches TRBD1 (5 bases). Trimming left V 3 bases short and J 5 bases short, with 9 bases between. Germline CDR1 reads SGHTS; CDR2 reads YDEGEE. There are 13 residues in the CDR3. CDR3 DNA sequence: TGTGCCAGCAGCTGGGGGTCGGATCAGCCCCAGCATTTT. Residues: CASSWGSDQPQHF.

This chain links TRBV5-1 with TRBJ2-3, with TRBD2 identical over 7 bases. CDR3 length equals 14 residues. CDR1 and CDR2 from the germline V gene are SGHRS and YFSETQ. The V segment lost 5 bases and the J segment 3 bases; nucleotides outside the gene matches: 6. The CDR3 reads CASRREIVTDTQYF. CDR3 DNA: TGCGCCAGCAGGCGGGAGATTGTTACAGATACGCAGTATTTT.

V gene TRBV7-2 combines with J gene TRBJ1-6, with no clear D. This CDR3 is built from 13 residues. The V end was cut by 7 bases, the J end by 7 bases, with 11 bases between. Germline V gene data show CDR1 as SGHTA and CDR2 as FQGNSA. The DNA for the CDR3 is TGTGCCAGCATCCTAATAGGGAATTCACCCCTCCACTTT. It encodes CASILIGNSPLHF.

The chain carries TRBV14 and TRBJ2-7, with a weak D call TRBD1 (5 bases). Per the germline V gene, CDR1 is SGHDN and CDR2 is FVKESK. The CDR3 sequence is 16 residues long. The germline V and J ends were trimmed by 1 base and 1 base, with 14 bases remaining between them. The CDR3: CASSQAGQGYSYEQYF. CDR3 bases: TGTGCCAGCAGCCAAGCAGGGCAGGGCTATTCCTACGAGCAGTACTTC.

This clonotype was seen more than once but under ten times. The chain is built from TRBV7-9 and TRBJ2-4; possible D gene TRBD2, 6 bases. CDR1 is SEHNR, CDR2 FQNEAQ, per germline (reference sequence). The CDR3 is 12 residues long. V lost 7 bases and J 8 bases, leaving 12 bases between the germline ends. CDR3 sequence (DNA): TGTGCCAGCACCGGGGGATCGGACATTCAGTACTTC. Amino acid sequence: CASTGGSDIQYF.

The CDR3 region has the DNA TGTGCCAGCAGCCCCGGAGGGGCGGGCTATGGCTACACCTTC. This sequence encodes CASSPGGAGYGYTF. The chain employs TRBV27 and TRBJ1-2, with D possibly matching TRBD1 (5 bases). The CDR3 runs 14 residues. Germline CDR1 reads MNHEY; CDR2 reads SMNVEV (reference sequence). Trimming left V 6 bases short and J 4 bases short, with 15 bases between.

V is TRBV21-1 and J is TRBJ2-1; the table's D call TRBD1 went unverified against the DNA. TRBV21-1 is described as a pseudogene. The CDR3 contains 18 residues. The CDR3 DNA is TGTGCCAGCAGCAAAAAGGAGGGGGGACAGGTCCACTACAATGAGCAGTTCTTC. It encodes CASSKKEGGQVHYNEQFF.

This clonotype appeared many times. V gene TRBV20-1 combines with J gene TRBJ2-3; 8 bases align to TRBD2. V shed 4 bases, J shed 4 bases, and the junction held 13 bases outside the gene matches. Germline-derived CDR1 and CDR2 are DFQATT and SNEGSKA (reference sequence). The CDR3 is made up of 16 amino acids. Written as DNA, the CDR3 is TGCAGTGCTACTTTGGTGACGGGAGGGGTTGCAGATACGCAGTATTTT. Its protein product is CSATLVTGGVADTQYF.

In this sample, this clonotype turned up many times. The V call is TRBV5-6, the J call TRBJ2-1; 12 bases fit TRBD2. V lost 3 bases and J lost 5; bases outside the gene matches: 6. The length of the CDR3 is 16 residues. In germline, CDR1 is SGHDT, CDR2 YYEEEE. CDR3 sequence reads: CASSSGLAGTNNEQFF. The CDR3 DNA reads as TGTGCCAGCAGCTCCGGACTAGCGGGGACCAACAATGAGCAGTTCTTC.

This clonotype was seen many times. The V gene is TRBV20-1, the J gene TRBJ2-3; the match to TRBD1 covers 10 bases. The CDR3 has 15 amino acids. Germline V gene data show CDR1 as DFQATT and CDR2 as SNEGSKA (reference sequence). Losses at the gene ends were 4 bases for V and 2 bases for J; bases not matched to a gene: 6. The CDR3 coding sequence is TGCAGTGCTAAGGGGGACAGGGGAGACACAGATACGCAGTATTTT. It translates to CSAKGDRGDTDTQYF.

This clonotype came up a few times. The CDR3 bases are TGTGCCACCCGAAGCGGACAGTTGAACACTGAAGCTTTCTTT. Residues: CATRSGQLNTEAFF. The rearrangement joins TRBV15 to TRBJ1-1; a possible D gene is TRBD1 (6 bases). The CDR3 has 14 residues. Trimming removed 8 bases at V and 0 bases at J, with 13 bases between. Germline loops: CDR1 LNHNV, CDR2 YYDKDF (reference sequence).